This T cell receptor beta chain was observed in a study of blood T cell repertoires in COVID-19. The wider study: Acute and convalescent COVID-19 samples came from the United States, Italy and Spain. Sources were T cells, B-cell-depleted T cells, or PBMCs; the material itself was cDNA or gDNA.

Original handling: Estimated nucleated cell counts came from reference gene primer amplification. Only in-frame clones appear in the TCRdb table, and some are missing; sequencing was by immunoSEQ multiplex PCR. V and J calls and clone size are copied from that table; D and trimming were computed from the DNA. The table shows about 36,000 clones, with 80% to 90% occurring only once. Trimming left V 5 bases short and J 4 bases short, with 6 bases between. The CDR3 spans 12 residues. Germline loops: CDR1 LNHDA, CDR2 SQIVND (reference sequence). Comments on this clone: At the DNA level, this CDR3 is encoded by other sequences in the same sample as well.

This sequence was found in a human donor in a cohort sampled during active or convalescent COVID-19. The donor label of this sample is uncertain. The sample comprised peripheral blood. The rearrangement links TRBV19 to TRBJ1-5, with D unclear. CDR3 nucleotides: TGTGCCAGTAGTCCCCGTAATCAGCCCCAGCATTTT. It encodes CASSPRNQPQHF. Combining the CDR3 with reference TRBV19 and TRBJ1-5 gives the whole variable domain DGGITQSPKYLFRKEGQNVTLSCEQNLNHDAMYWYRQDPGQGLRLIYYSQIVNDFQKGDIAEGYSVSREKKESFPLTVTSAQKNPTAFYLCASSPRNQPQHFGDGTRLSIL.